This T cell receptor (beta chain) is drawn from a study of blood T cells in healthy people across ages. The CDR3 is 16 residues long. The germline gives CDR1 LGHNA, CDR2 YSLEER. V was clipped by 0 bases and J by 7 bases, with 15 bases between them. With a J-beta primer mix and a sample-barcoded 5' primer, a second PCR ran about 7 to 12 cycles. Each cDNA molecule received a tag from a template-switch adaptor that had 12 random nucleotides. TCRdb re-called the 5' RACE reads through MiXCR, storing one row per CDR3 protein. The sample lists 800,000 or so distinct CDR3 sequences, approximately 25% seen once, with 3.7% in the top ten. The same specimen was also included in a second study, on T cells of mothers and their children. From that paper: There was no detection of any persistent microchimeric T cell clones.

J is TRBJ1-4 and V is TRBV4-3, with D unresolved. Sequenced: blood. The sequence was collected from a boy aged 10-17 years in good health. This CDR3 is CASSQDRVEGLEKLFF. In DNA, the CDR3 is TGCGCCAGCAGCCAAGATCGGGTCGAAGGTCTTGAAAAACTGTTTTTT.